The 13 T cell receptor beta chains listed next were all sequenced from one sample in a study of blood T cells in healthy people across ages. Primers used in a second PCR of roughly 6 to 11 cycles were a sample-barcoded 5' primer and a J-beta primer mix. MiXCR was run by TCRdb on the 5' RACE reads, yielding one entry per CDR3 protein. In the table there are 1.6 million or so distinct CDR3 sequences, roughly a third of which are singletons. What was sequenced was blood. These TCRs come from a woman in her 30s in good health.

This clonotype was recorded a few times. The V call is TRBV27, the J call TRBJ2-7; D is unclear. CDR1 is MNHEY, CDR2 SMNVEV, per germline (reference sequence). The CDR3 consists of 13 residues. The V end was cut by 5 bases, the J end by 2 bases, with 10 bases between. The CDR3 spells CASSPALAYEQYF. CDR3 coding DNA: TGTGCCAGCAGTCCGGCCCTCGCCTACGAGCAGTACTTC.

The sample holds a few counts of this clonotype. The chain carries TRBV27 and TRBJ2-7; TRBD1 matches at 8 bases. The germline CDR1 and CDR2 sequences are MNHEY and SMNVEV (reference sequence). This CDR3 region has 15 residues. With 5 bases clipped from V and 5 bases from J, the junction kept 11 bases outside the gene matches. This CDR3 reads CASSPRRTGQHEQYF. The CDR3 DNA sequence: TGTGCCAGCAGTCCCCGCCGGACAGGGCAGCACGAGCAGTACTTC.

This clonotype was picked up one time. This rearrangement joins TRBV5-8 to TRBJ1-5; D not resolved. V gave up 9 bases and J gave up 3 bases, with 25 bases separating them. This CDR3 is built from 17 residues. CDR1 is SGHTS and CDR2 is YDEGEE in the germline V gene. Here the CDR3 reads CATKVRLGGIDNQPQHF. The CDR3 DNA is TGTGCCACCAAGGTGAGACTGGGAGGGATCGACAATCAGCCCCAGCATTTT.

This clonotype has a single count. V is TRBV4-1 and J is TRBJ2-3, with D perhaps TRBD1 (5 bases). V lost 3 bases to trimming and J lost 4 bases, with 14 bases between them. This CDR3 comprises 15 residues. CDR1 and CDR2 from the germline V gene are MGHRA and YSYEKL. This CDR3 is CASSQSSGKADTQYF. DNA for the CDR3: TGCGCCAGCAGCCAGTCGTCAGGGAAGGCAGATACGCAGTATTTT.

The sample holds a few counts of this clonotype. This rearrangement joins TRBV6-6 to TRBJ2-5; 11 bases agree with TRBD1. The CDR3 covers 16 residues. V shed 2 bases and J 3 bases; nucleotides not matched to a gene: 5. In germline, CDR1 is MNHNY, CDR2 SVGAGI (reference sequence). CDR3 residues: CASSYPGQGAKETQYF. The CDR3 bases are TGTGCCAGCAGTTACCCCGGACAGGGGGCTAAAGAGACCCAGTACTTC.

The rearrangement uses TRBV4-2 and TRBJ2-5; 9 bases fit TRBD2. This CDR3 region has 18 residues. The junction had 12 bases not matched to a gene; V was cut back by 3 bases and J by 1 base. The germline CDR1 and CDR2 sequences are LGHNA and YNFKEQ. CDR3 bases: TGTGCCAGCAGCCAGTACGCTGTAGCGGGGGCTATCCAAGAGACCCAGTACTTC. Translated: CASSQYAVAGAIQETQYF.

About this clonotype: At one of its ends the junction is not consistent with the germline gene, which may arise from a read error. This chain links TRBV4-1 with TRBJ2-5; D possibly corresponds to TRBD2 (6 bases). The DNA end lines up better with TRBJ2-7; the J call may be wrong. CDR3 length equals 16 residues. From germline, CDR1 is MGHRA and CDR2 YSYEKL. The CDR3 nucleotides read TGCACCAGCAGCCACCAGTTTCCGGGACTCAGCTACGAGCAGTACTTC. The encoded protein is CTSSHQFPGLSYEQYF.

This clonotype was detected only once. The chain couples TRBV6-5 to TRBJ2-4; 9 bases are shared with TRBD1. The germline CDR1 and CDR2 sequences are MNHEY and SVGAGI. The CDR3 sequence is 14 residues long. The trim removed 6 bases at V and 4 bases at J, leaving 4 bases unmatched. The CDR3 here is CASRSTGGKNIQYF. CDR3 in DNA: TGTGCCAGCAGGTCGACAGGGGGAAAAAACATTCAGTACTTC.

V is TRBV10-2 and J is TRBJ2-2, with 8 bases lining up with TRBD2. This CDR3 has 14 amino acids. CDR1 is WSHSY and CDR2 is SAAADI in the germline V gene. Losses at the gene ends were 6 bases for V and 4 bases for J; bases not matched to a gene: 4. CDR3 region: CASSPGLATGELFF. For the CDR3, the DNA is TGCGCCAGCAGCCCCGGACTAGCCACCGGGGAGCTGTTTTTT.

In its sample, this clonotype was seen a few times. The chain carries TRBV6-5 and TRBJ2-2; D might be TRBD1 (5 bases). V was clipped by 5 bases and J by 6 bases, with 10 bases between them. This CDR3 region has 13 residues. CDR1 is MNHEY, CDR2 SVGAGI, per germline. The CDR3 protein is CASSARVSGELFF. CDR3 sequence (DNA): TGTGCCAGCAGTGCCAGGGTTTCCGGGGAGCTGTTTTTT.

Turning to this clonotype: A read error may explain this, as a much larger clone is one base away. J is TRBJ2-1 and V is TRBV5-1; the match to TRBD1 covers 8 bases. The germline V gene has CDR1 SGHRS and CDR2 YFSETQ. The CDR3 is 12 residues long. This CDR3 is CASSDRGIEQVF. DNA for the CDR3: TGCGCCAGCAGCGACAGGGGAATTGAGCAGGTCTTC.

This clonotype was seen a handful of times. The V gene is TRBV5-1, the J gene TRBJ2-1; 8 bases fit TRBD1. Germline V gene sequence: CDR1 SGHRS, CDR2 YFSETQ. Trimming cost V 1 base and J 6 bases; bases outside gene matches: 9. This CDR3 is 16 amino acids long. The CDR3 spells CASSLFSGGAPNEQFF. The CDR3 nucleotides read TGCGCCAGCAGCTTGTTCTCAGGGGGCGCGCCCAATGAGCAGTTCTTC.

The rearrangement uses TRBV21-1 and TRBJ2-1; the D call TRBD2 from the table was never checked on the DNA. TRBV21-1 is termed a pseudogene. This CDR3 region has 19 residues. The CDR3 bases are TGTGCCAGCTCCAAAAGGGGAGGTCCCACCAAATCCCCTTACAATGAGCAGTTCTTC. Residues: CASSKRGGPTKSPYNEQFF.